The 20 T cell receptor beta chains presented below share a single source sample, sequenced in a study of blood T cell repertoires in COVID-19. The protocol was immunoSEQ multiplex PCR, while the TCRdb copy is restricted to in-frame clones and leaves out a portion. The table shows 200,000 to 250,000 clones, with under 90% occurring only once. Specimen: PBMCs or T cells enriched from blood (not recorded which). These receptors all come from a woman aged 50 to 65 with acute COVID-19.

The chain employs TRBV19 and TRBJ1-2, with D possibly being TRBD1 (5 bases). Germline-derived CDR1 and CDR2 are LNHDA and SQIVND (reference sequence). This CDR3 region has 17 residues. Trimming cost V 1 base and J 0 bases, with 15 bases left between them. The CDR3 is CASSIALHGTTNYGYTF. CDR3 nucleotides: TGTGCCAGTAGTATAGCCCTCCACGGGACTACTAACTATGGCTACACCTTC.

This chain connects TRBV12-5 to TRBJ1-1; no firm D call. V lost 2 bases, J lost 2 bases, and 6 bases lay in between. This CDR3 has 13 residues. Germline V gives CDR1 LGHNT, CDR2 FRNRAP. CDR3 loop: CASGLLANTEAFF. CDR3 bases: TGTGCTAGTGGTTTGTTGGCTAACACTGAAGCTTTCTTT.

The chain uses TRBV6-1 and TRBJ2-7, with 10 positions matching TRBD1. The CDR3 covers 16 residues. V was pared by 0 bases and J by 2 bases, with 4 bases of the junction left unmatched. Germline CDR1 reads MNHNS; CDR2 reads SASEGT. CDR3 in amino acids: CASSEAGGTGAYEQYF. CDR3 bases: TGTGCCAGCAGTGAAGCGGGGGGGACAGGGGCCTACGAGCAGTACTTC.

The rearrangement links TRBV2 to TRBJ1-5; maybe TRBD1 (6 bases). The germline CDR1 and CDR2 sequences are SNHLY and FYNNEI. With 6 bases removed from V and 0 bases from J, the gap between germline ends came to 12 bases. The CDR3 length is 15 residues. The CDR3: CASRRQDHSNQPQHF. The DNA of the CDR3 is TGTGCCAGCAGGAGACAGGATCATAGCAATCAGCCCCAGCATTTT. The variable domain in full, completed from reference TRBV2 and TRBJ1-5, reads EPEVTQTPSHQVTQMGQEVILRCVPISNHLYFYWYRQILGQKVEFLVSFYNNEISEKSEIFDDQFSVERPDGSNFTLKIRSTKLEDSAMYFCASRRQDHSNQPQHFGDGTRLSIL.

J is TRBJ1-3 and V is TRBV18; TRBD1 is a possible D gene (5 bases). The CDR3 is 18 residues long. V was cut by 1 base and J by 2 bases, with 18 bases left in between. Germline V gene data show CDR1 as KGHSH and CDR2 as LQKENI. The CDR3 coding sequence is TGTGCCAGCTCACCACTATCGTTTAGTCAGGGAACTGGAAACACCATATATTTT. It is translated as CASSPLSFSQGTGNTIYF.

The gene calls are TRBV7-9 and TRBJ2-3, with TRBD2 matching over 10 bases. The CDR3 loop spans 15 amino acids. The germline CDR1 and CDR2 sequences are SEHNR and FQNEAQ (reference sequence). Trimming at V came to 8 bases and at J to 2 bases, leaving 7 bases not matched to a gene. The CDR3 DNA reads as TGTGCCAGCCTGCGTGGGACTAGCGCCACAGATACGCAGTATTTT. Translating it yields CASLRGTSATDTQYF.

This chain connects TRBV28 to TRBJ2-2; no definite D call. Looked up from germline, CDR1 is MDHEN and CDR2 is SYDVKM. V was trimmed by 5 bases and J by 5 bases, leaving 12 bases between them. CDR3 length: 14 residues. CDR3 sequence (DNA): TGTGCCAGCAGTCCGCCGCGAGTAACCGGGGAGCTGTTTTTT. Protein sequence: CASSPPRVTGELFF. Complete variable domain (other parts from reference TRBV28 and TRBJ2-2): DVKVTQSSRYLVKRTGEKVFLECVQDMDHENMFWYRQDPGLGLRLIYFSYDVKMKEKGDIPEGYSVSREKKERFSLILESASTNQTSMYLCASSPPRVTGELFFGEGSRLTVL.

The J gene is TRBJ1-5, the V gene TRBV29-1; 9 bases align to TRBD1. There are 13 residues in the CDR3. Germline V gives CDR1 SQVTM, CDR2 ANQGSEA. V shed 6 bases and J 6 bases; nucleotides not matched to a gene: 6. The CDR3 loop is CSVGTGPGQPQHF. The CDR3, as DNA: TGCAGCGTGGGGACAGGGCCGGGTCAGCCCCAGCATTTT.

The V call is TRBV7-9, the J call TRBJ2-2; 14 positions match TRBD2. Germline CDR1 and CDR2: SEHNR and FQNEAQ (reference sequence). Trimming removed 6 bases from V and 3 bases from J; junction bases left unmatched: 6. This CDR3 is built from 17 residues. CDR3 coding DNA: TGTGCCAGCAGAACCGGGACTAGCGGGAGTCACACCGGGGAGCTGTTTTTT. It is translated as CASRTGTSGSHTGELFF.

This chain connects TRBV4-3 to TRBJ1-2, with 8 bases fitting TRBD1. CDR1 LGHNA and CDR2 YSLEER come from the germline V gene. V was pared by 0 bases and J by 4 bases, with 7 bases of the junction left unmatched. This CDR3 comprises 16 residues. The CDR3 DNA reads TGCGCCAGCAGCCAAGATGCGGCAGGGGGCACCTATGGCTACACCTTC. Protein sequence: CASSQDAAGGTYGYTF.

The V and J genes are TRBV4-3 and TRBJ1-5, with a tentative D call TRBD1 (6 bases). Trimming removed 0 bases at V and 9 bases at J, with 15 bases between. Germline CDR1 is LGHNA and CDR2 is YSLEER. This CDR3 has 15 amino acids. The CDR3 DNA reads TGCGCCAGCAGCCAAGATCGACAGGCCCTTTGGCCCCAGCATTTT. Protein product: CASSQDRQALWPQHF.

The genes are TRBV11-2 and TRBJ2-1, with 11 nucleotides matching TRBD2. The CDR3 length is 16 residues. V shed 5 bases, J shed 8 bases, and the junction held 11 bases outside the gene matches. CDR1 SGHAT and CDR2 FQNNGV come from the germline V gene. CDR3 coding DNA: TGTGCCAGCAGCACCGCAAGAACTAGCGGGAGTTATGAGCAGTTCTTC. Translated: CASSTARTSGSYEQFF.

In its sample, this clone was seen a few times. V is TRBV21-1 and J is TRBJ1-1; TRBD1 is taken as the D call from the table, unchecked against the DNA. TRBV21-1 is shown as a pseudogene. The CDR3 covers 15 residues. In DNA, the CDR3 is TGTGCCAGCAGCCCGAACCTCAGGGAGAACACTGAAGCTTTCTTT. Translation: CASSPNLRENTEAFF.

The rearrangement links TRBV15 to TRBJ2-3; the D gene is possibly TRBD2 (6 bases). Trimming removed 0 bases at V and 4 bases at J, with 20 bases between. The CDR3 spans 18 residues. Germline CDR1 reads LNHNV; CDR2 reads YYDKDF (reference sequence). The CDR3 coding sequence is TGTGCCACCAGCAGAGATACTGGGGGGATCACGATCTCAGATACGCAGTATTTT. It encodes CATSRDTGGITISDTQYF. Supplemented by reference TRBV15 and TRBJ2-3, the full variable domain reads DAMVIQNPRYQVTQFGKPVTLSCSQTLNHNVMYWYQQKSSQAPKLLFHYYDKDFNNEADTPDNFQSRRPNTSFCFLDIRSPGLGDTAMYLCATSRDTGGITISDTQYFGPGTRLTVL.

The chain joins TRBV18 to TRBJ2-3; a possible D gene is TRBD1 (6 bases). Germline CDR1 and CDR2: KGHSH and LQKENI. The CDR3 sequence is 15 residues long. V was clipped by 3 bases and J by 4 bases, with 14 bases between them. The CDR3 DNA sequence: TGTGCCAGCTCACCGATGGGGGCTCCCGCAGATACGCAGTATTTT. Amino acid sequence: CASSPMGAPADTQYF.

The chain couples TRBV29-1 to TRBJ1-1; a possible D gene is TRBD1 (5 bases). The V gene lost 6 bases and the J gene lost 7 bases, with 12 bases spanning the gap. The CDR3 has 11 residues. Germline V lookup: CDR1 SQVTM, CDR2 ANQGSEA. CDR3 nucleotide sequence: TGCAGCGTAGGCAAGGGGCTTGAAGCTTTCTTT. Its protein is CSVGKGLEAFF.

This clone was counted between two and nine times. V usage is TRBV5-3 and J usage is TRBJ2-7; the match to TRBD2 covers 12 bases. TRBV5-3 is marked as an open reading frame, function uncertain. J was trimmed by 1 base and V by 0 bases; bases with no gene match: 14. This CDR3 has 20 amino acids. The CDR3 coding sequence is TGTGCCAGAAGCTTGGAACTAGCGGGGGGCCGACACCACCATTCCTACGAGCAGTACTTC. Translation: CARSLELAGGRHHHSYEQYF.

This sequence joins TRBV4-1 and TRBJ2-7, with TRBD1 matching over 8 bases. Germline V CDR1 and CDR2: MGHRA, YSYEKL. The length of the CDR3 is 17 residues. V lost 4 bases and J lost 3; bases outside the gene matches: 14. The CDR3 DNA reads as TGCGCCAGCAGCCCGCTTAACTCCGGGACAGGAGTCTACGAGCAGTACTTC. Translating it yields CASSPLNSGTGVYEQYF.

The DNA of the CDR3 is TGTGCCAGCAGCCACGGAACAGGGGGCGCAAACACCGGGGAGCTGTTTTTT. The encoded protein is CASSHGTGGANTGELFF. V is TRBV4-2 and J is TRBJ2-2, with TRBD1 matching 9 bases. In germline, CDR1 is LGHNA, CDR2 YNFKEQ. CDR3 length: 17 amino acids. With 3 bases clipped from V and 2 bases from J, the junction kept 7 bases outside the gene matches.

V usage is TRBV28 and J usage is TRBJ1-2; D might be TRBD1 (6 bases). The germline CDR1 and CDR2 sequences are MDHEN and SYDVKM. The CDR3 consists of 12 residues. For the CDR3, the DNA is TGTGCTTTGGGTGCCCAGGGGTATGGCTACACCTTC. It encodes CALGAQGYGYTF.